The 22 T cell receptor beta chains in this list originate from one sample, sequenced in a study of blood T cell repertoires in COVID-19. The assay was immunoSEQ multiplex PCR, and TCRdb's table has in-frame clones only and misses some. The sample shows roughly 170,000 clones, approximately 87% of them seen only once. Source material: peripheral blood. These receptors came from a man between 65 and 85 years old with active or convalescent COVID-19.

The chain joins TRBV24-1 to TRBJ2-1; TRBD2 aligns across 11 bases. This CDR3 contains 18 residues. The germline V gene has CDR1 KGHDR and CDR2 SFDVKD. After removal of 2 bases from V and 6 bases from J, the junction contained 11 bases not matched to a gene. CDR3 coding DNA: TGTGCCACCAGTGATTCCTTAGCGGGAGGGCCATGGAGCAATGAGCAGTTCTTC. Translation gives CATSDSLAGGPWSNEQFF.

V is TRBV11-2 and J is TRBJ2-2, with 15 bases that match TRBD2. V trimming: 1 base; J trimming: 5 bases; junction bases outside the gene matches: 2. The germline gives CDR1 SGHAT, CDR2 FQNNGV. The CDR3 has 17 amino acids. The DNA of the CDR3 is TGTGCCAGCAGCTTAGTGGGACTAGCGGGAGGAACCGGGGAGCTGTTTTTT. It codes for CASSLVGLAGGTGELFF.

The chain links TRBV7-6 to TRBJ2-1; 7 bases agree with TRBD2. Per the germline V gene, CDR1 is SGHVS and CDR2 is FNYEAQ. Trimming took 3 bases from V and 2 from J; bases not matched to a gene: 4. The CDR3 covers 15 residues. The CDR3 loop reads CASSLGGSAYNEQFF. In nucleotides, the CDR3 is TGTGCCAGCAGCTTGGGCGGGAGCGCCTACAATGAGCAGTTCTTC. The full variable domain, completed using reference TRBV7-6 and TRBJ2-1, is GAGVSQSPRYKVTKRGQDVALRCDPISGHVSLYWYRQALGQGPEFLTYFNYEAQQDKSGLPNDRFSAERPEGSISTLTIQRTEQRDSAMYRCASSLGGSAYNEQFFGPGTRLTVL.

This clone was seen once. V gene TRBV7-9 combines with J gene TRBJ2-7; TRBD1 matches at 9 bases. V was clipped by 5 bases and J by 6 bases; unmatched bases: 8. Per germline, CDR1 SEHNR and CDR2 FQNEAQ (reference sequence). The CDR3 is 14 residues long. Here the CDR3 reads CASSDWDRVSEQYF. The CDR3 coding sequence is TGTGCCAGCAGCGACTGGGACAGGGTCAGCGAGCAGTACTTC.

V usage is TRBV18 and J usage is TRBJ1-5, with D maybe TRBD1 (5 bases). The CDR3 sequence is 14 residues long. Germline assignment: CDR1 KGHSH and CDR2 LQKENI. Trimming shortened V by 3 bases and J by 6 bases, and 12 bases separated the two germline ends. The CDR3 DNA reads as TGTGCCAGCTCACCGGGGCTGGGCGGTCAGCCCCAGCATTTT. It specifies CASSPGLGGQPQHF.

This chain uses TRBV5-5 with TRBJ2-1; TRBD2 agrees at 14 bases. V dropped 0 bases and J dropped 2; count of bases not matched to a gene: 7. This CDR3 has 19 residues. From germline, CDR1 is SGHKS and CDR2 YYEKEE (reference sequence). CDR3 in DNA: TGTGCCAGCAGCTTGGAAGGGACTAGCGGGAGTTCTCCCTACAATGAGCAGTTCTTC. It translates to CASSLEGTSGSSPYNEQFF.

DNA of the CDR3: TGTGCCAGTGGCTTAAGGGACAGGGGATCGAATTCACCCCTCCACTTT. Protein sequence: CASGLRDRGSNSPLHF. This rearrangement joins TRBV19 to TRBJ1-6, with 10 bases aligning to TRBD1. Germline values: CDR1 LNHDA, CDR2 SQIVND (reference sequence). V shed 8 bases, J shed 7 bases, and the junction held 11 bases outside the gene matches. This CDR3 spans 16 amino acids.

The rearrangement links TRBV5-6 to TRBJ2-3; D call uncertain. This CDR3 spans 13 amino acids. V was cut by 4 bases and J by 0 bases, with 6 bases left in between. Germline V gene data show CDR1 as SGHDT and CDR2 as YYEEEE. DNA of the CDR3: TGTGCCAGCAGCCCCGAGAGCACAGATACGCAGTATTTT. Translated, it gives CASSPESTDTQYF.

The V gene is TRBV7-2, the J gene TRBJ2-2; TRBD1 aligns across 8 bases. V shed 5 bases, J shed 7 bases, and the junction held 12 bases outside the gene matches. Germline V gives CDR1 SGHTA, CDR2 FQGNSA. CDR3 size: 16 residues. CDR3 sequence (DNA): TGTGCCAGCAGCCCCCGACAGGGGCTACCCGTCGGGGAGCTGTTTTTT. Translating gives CASSPRQGLPVGELFF.

This clone has just one count. J is TRBJ1-2 and V is TRBV6-5, with no clear D. Trimming removed 2 bases at V and 6 bases at J, with 16 bases between. Germline V lookup: CDR1 MNHEY, CDR2 SVGAGI. The CDR3 has 15 amino acids. CDR3 protein: CASSYSGVRADGYTF. CDR3 sequence (DNA): TGTGCCAGCAGTTACAGCGGTGTCCGGGCGGATGGCTACACCTTC.

The rearrangement links TRBV19 to TRBJ1-2; D call uncertain. The CDR3 totals 14 residues. Germline V CDR1 and CDR2: LNHDA, SQIVND (reference sequence). Trimming pared 3 bases from V and 4 bases from J, leaving 12 bases between. CDR3 DNA sequence: TGTGCCAGTAGTATTCGGGGAGAGGGCTATGGCTACACCTTC. Translating it yields CASSIRGEGYGYTF.

V gene TRBV7-3 combines with J gene TRBJ1-1; 9 bases match TRBD1. V lost 5 bases and J lost 7; bases outside the gene matches: 5. The CDR3 contains 13 residues. The germline gives CDR1 SGHTA, CDR2 FQGTGA. The CDR3 sequence is CASSATGGLEAFF. As DNA, the CDR3 is TGTGCCAGCAGCGCTACAGGGGGCCTTGAAGCTTTCTTT.

The gene calls are TRBV28 and TRBJ2-7, with D maybe TRBD1 (5 bases). V was cut by 6 bases and J by 1 base, with 13 bases left in between. The CDR3 contains 14 residues. Per germline, CDR1 MDHEN and CDR2 SYDVKM. The CDR3 here is CASRSPTASYEQYF. CDR3 in DNA: TGTGCCAGCAGATCCCCGACAGCATCCTACGAGCAGTACTTC.

The chain employs TRBV28 and TRBJ2-7; possible D gene TRBD2, 6 bases. The CDR3 contains 15 residues. Trimming removed 3 bases from V and 2 bases from J, with 14 bases in between. Germline CDR1 MDHEN, CDR2 SYDVKM. The CDR3 spells CASSLSGRITYEQYF. The CDR3 DNA sequence: TGTGCCAGCAGTTTGTCAGGGAGGATCACCTACGAGCAGTACTTC.

The CDR3 spells CASSSGQAETQYF. For the CDR3, the DNA is TGTGCCAGCAGTTCAGGACAGGCAGAGACCCAGTACTTC. The chain has TRBV12-3 or TRBV12-4 and TRBJ2-5; 7 nucleotides match TRBD1. With V trimmed by 4 bases and J by 4 bases, 3 bases remained unmatched. This CDR3 is built from 13 residues.

This clone was seen only a few times. This sequence joins TRBV10-3 and TRBJ1-4, with 7 bases matching TRBD1. The ends lost 3 bases at V and 11 bases at J; junction bases unmatched: 12. Germline lookup yields CDR1 ENHRY and CDR2 SYGVKD. The CDR3 contains 15 residues. The CDR3 nucleotides are TGTGCCATCAGTGACCCCACACGACAGGGAGTGAAACTGTTTTTT. This gives the protein CAISDPTRQGVKLFF.

This sequence joins TRBV2 and TRBJ1-2; 7 bases fit TRBD1. Germline loops: CDR1 SNHLY, CDR2 FYNNEI. The J segment lost 8 bases and the V segment lost 0 bases, leaving 9 bases of the junction unmatched. CDR3 length: 15 residues. The CDR3 here is CASSEAPTGAWGYTF. DNA of the CDR3: TGTGCCAGCAGTGAAGCCCCAACAGGGGCGTGGGGCTACACCTTC.

This chain connects TRBV18 to TRBJ2-2; 9 nucleotides agree with TRBD1. Germline CDR1 KGHSH, CDR2 LQKENI. CDR3 length equals 15 residues. The V and J ends lost 5 bases and 6 bases, in that order; junction bases with no gene match: 7. As DNA, the CDR3 is TGTGCCAGCTCATTTGTGGGACAGGGAGCCGGGGAGCTGTTTTTT. Translated: CASSFVGQGAGELFF.

V and J are TRBV19 and TRBJ1-2; TRBD1 might be the D (5 bases). The germline V gene encodes CDR1 LNHDA and CDR2 SQIVND (reference sequence). The germline V and J ends were trimmed by 11 bases and 8 bases, with 24 bases remaining between them. The CDR3 runs to 14 residues. CDR3 sequence: CASRLQGLVGGYTF. CDR3 nucleotides: TGTGCCTCCCGGCTGCAGGGTTTAGTGGGCGGCTACACCTTC.

This chain connects TRBV5-4 to TRBJ1-2; TRBD1 might be the D (6 bases). The CDR3 has 14 amino acids. The germline CDR1 and CDR2 sequences are SGHNT and YYREEE (reference sequence). The V and J ends lost 4 bases and 3 bases respectively, with 13 bases between them. The CDR3 sequence: CASSGGRGDYGYTF. The CDR3 nucleotides are TGTGCCAGCAGCGGAGGCAGGGGAGACTATGGCTACACCTTC.

The V gene is TRBV6-5, the J gene TRBJ1-3, with D possibly matching TRBD1 (6 bases). Germline V gene data show CDR1 as MNHEY and CDR2 as SVGAGI. The CDR3 length is 13 residues. The CDR3 nucleotides are TGTTTGGTGAGGGGGAGCTCTGGAAACACCATATATTTT. As protein: CLVRGSSGNTIYF.

V and J are TRBV15 and TRBJ2-1, with D possibly being TRBD2 (6 bases). V lost 4 bases to trimming and J lost 0 bases, with 16 bases between them. The CDR3 covers 17 residues. Germline CDR1 is LNHNV and CDR2 is YYDKDF (reference sequence). The CDR3 sequence: CATSKYGTPSSYNEQFF. CDR3 nucleotides: TGTGCCACCAGCAAATACGGGACTCCGAGCTCCTACAATGAGCAGTTCTTC.